Sequencing of this T cell receptor beta chain was carried out in a study of T cell repertoires in cytomegalovirus infection. Study in general: CMV infection and matching HLA type were both indicated by public TCR beta signatures. Findings and limits, study-wide: CMV-specific TCR beta clonotypes restricted by HLA-C were the ones dominating the ex vivo response. Frequencies of public TCR beta families were cumulated, and this identified carriers of CMV plus the relevant HLA.

A few counts support this clonotype. What it recognizes is unknown. TCRdb re-called the reads with MiXCR, one entry per CDR3 protein. The data contain roughly 250,000 distinct CDR3 sequences, approximately 22% of them seen just once; the ten biggest clones take up around a sixth. Germline-derived CDR1 and CDR2 are LNHDA and SQIVND (reference sequence). Trimming removed 4 bases from V and 3 bases from J; junction bases left unmatched: 9. The CDR3 spans 16 residues. This chain joins TRBV19 and TRBJ1-1, with 9 positions matching TRBD1. The material sequenced was CD8+ T cells from PBMCs. This receptor was taken from a human donor in good health (CMV status not recorded). Some clones in this sample may be carry-over from other donors' samples. The CDR3 DNA sequence: TGTGCCAGTAGTACGGGGACAGGGTGGAGGGACACTGAAGCTTTCTTT. It specifies CASSTGTGWRDTEAFF.